A single T cell receptor beta chain is shown here with its context. The sample holds a few counts of this clone. Its antigen remains unidentified. Base qualities were left out, and no much larger clone turns up one base away. In total, 500 to 700 healthy bone marrow donors made up the cohort. At the time of sampling, all cohort members were nominally healthy, though unrecorded immune exposures were likely present. The donor was CMV seropositive and was included in the group of 290 or so seropositive cohort members. Each donor provided a peripheral blood sample, and peripheral blood mononuclear cells were used for TCR beta sequencing. The Qiagen DNeasy Blood Extraction Kit was used to extract genomic DNA from the blood cell samples. The germline V gene (reference sequence) sets CDR1 to SGHNT and CDR2 to YYREEE. The CDR3 goes from the cysteine to the phenylalanine over 17 residues. Just the 51-base CDR3 DNA is kept, in frame starting at base 1. V loses 2 bases, J loses 3 bases, and the germline ends lie 20 bases apart.

The entry originates in a study of cytomegalovirus exposure and HLA in healthy donors (dated by TCRdb to the late 2010s). As for the study more broadly: According to an earlier analysis of 550 to 750 of the donors, about 190 million T cells yielded 90 million to 130 million unique TCR beta sequences and about 300 Gb of sequence data. An early release that covered 640 HLA-typed donors contained approximately 290 gigabases of sequencing data and around 85 million unique TCR sequences. The genetic ancestry cluster associated with self-reported Caucasian donors included about 81% of the 300 to 400 genotyped donors. The aim of the study was to test whether cataloging public T cell receptors could identify signatures of past pathogen exposure. The study profiled the T cell repertoires of hundreds of subjects by immunosequencing and related them to cytomegalovirus serostatus. Besides the first cohort of 550 to 750 subjects, a separate validation cohort made up of 120 different subjects was used. High-throughput TCR immunosequencing, statistical association of individual TCRs with disease status, and machine learning were combined to predict cytomegalovirus infection status. In a later analysis, previously published TCR beta repertoires from 666 donors were re-analyzed and high-resolution HLA genotyping was added so that TCR occurrence patterns could be studied. In the later analysis, no new phenotypic data were used to find candidate immune exposures; instead, reliance was placed on TCR beta sequences and their occurrence across donors. To decide whether each TCR beta V gene segment behaved as functional or pseudogenic, an earlier analysis of fewer than 750 of the donors relied on high-throughput TCR beta sequencing. Donor age, sex, ethnicity and CMV serostatus were compiled together with the repertoire data. Genome-wide SNP genotypes for about 65% of the roughly 670 donors were used in a later genetic analysis, which treated that subset as a discovery cohort. All discovery cohort repertoires had been generated on a single sequencing platform. HLA typing covered class I and class II loci at four-digit resolution. The number of donors typed differed by locus, with roughly 629-640 for A, B, C, DRB1 and DQB1, 522 for DQA1, about 610 for DPA1, and approximately 470 for DPB1. Roughly 5 DR-DQ haplotypes were handled as single units for association and clustering, since linkage in the cohort was strong. On average, roughly 240,000 unique TCR beta nucleotide sequences were sequenced per donor among some 430 genotyped donors of the cohort, with roughly 19% of those sequences being non-productive.

Here is what the overall study found, with its caveats: A cluster of highly shared sequence variants was judged likely to be a technical artifact of the sequencing pipeline. A later analysis reported that several top co-occurrence clusters appeared linked to parvovirus B19, influenza, CMV and Epstein-Barr virus. Linkage disequilibrium might explain the correlated functional status among segregating V segments, but an unknown experimental factor could not be excluded. Because counts were too low, some 17 rarely observed V segments, including chromosome 9 orphons, were left out of the earlier analysis of about 620 of the donors. In vitro tests confirmed that three of the cytomegalovirus-associated TCR beta chains recognize cytomegalovirus antigens. In an earlier analysis of approximately 590 of the donors, most TCR beta V segments were observed in productive rearrangements about 90% or about 30% of the time, broadly matching IMGT annotations. Assigning TCR associations to individual alleles was difficult when HLA alleles, especially DR and DQ, strongly co-occurred. Presence/absence analyses assumed roughly uniform sequencing depth across donors, an assumption that may not hold. Because some donors lacked HLA typing at each locus, the association tests relied only on the typed subset. In a later analysis, TCR association rates were found to vary across HLA loci, with the most associated TCRs seen for DRB1 alleles and the fewest for HLA-C alleles. It was suggested by the authors that the approach could potentially be generalized to other disease states and immunological phenotypes. In a later analysis, 15,000 to 20,000 TCR beta sequences were associated with specific HLA alleles at a false discovery rate of 0.05. Most TCR sequences were seen in very few donors, while some public TCRs were found in many individuals. The cohort was sequenced for TCR beta chains only, and without alpha or paired-chain data the features that could be detected were limited. CMV serostatus was the only immune exposure information available for the cohort. According to a later genetic analysis, donors in an Asian-associated ancestry cluster had fewer N-insertions in productive TCRs than the roughly 700-donor mean. A further reported finding was that TCR beta sequences accurately predicted the HLA-A and HLA-B alleles for most subjects in the first cohort. In the study, about 150 TCR beta chains were listed as associated with cytomegalovirus. An association between a missense DCLRE1C variant and V-gene and J-gene trimming of TCR beta chains was found in a later genetic analysis and replicated in an independent cohort. A later analysis found that HLA-associated TCR beta chains were more clonally expanded and had lower generation probabilities than equally common non-associated chains. In a later analysis, most CMV-associated TCR beta chains were found to appear HLA-restricted, with HLA associations seemingly driven largely by CMV exposure. Some IMGT-functional V segments, including TRBV6-2 and TRBV6-3, could not be told apart with the 87-base-pair reads, so those segments were excluded. Cytomegalovirus status was reported to be diagnosed by the classifier with high specificity and sensitivity in both the original and validation cohorts.

Libraries were constructed by the immunoSEQ multiplex PCR assay. The multiplex PCR relied on a mix of 60 forward primers for TCR Vbeta segments and 13 reverse primers for TCR Jbeta segments. A multiplex PCR assay on genomic DNA amplified the CDR3 region of rearranged TCR beta genes. The Illumina HiSeq System was used to sequence the amplified TCR beta libraries as 87-base-pair reads. Under the source paper's analysis protocol: A later analysis counted 65 million to 90 million unique TCR beta chains across the 550 to 750 repertoires, and some 11 million of these chains were shared by at least two donors. To remove PCR and sequencing errors, raw reads were error-corrected and collapsed into unique sequences using a nearest-neighbor algorithm that merged closely related sequences. Alignment of CDR3 sequences to IMGT reference sequences was used to assign V, D and J gene segments. For a sequence to be retained, a match of at least six nucleotides was required to both a V gene segment and a J gene segment. Rearrangements were called productive when the CDR3 lacked stop codons and stayed in frame with V and J; all others were non-productive. CDR3 was defined by IMGT convention, running from the second conserved V-encoded cysteine to the conserved J-encoded phenylalanine. The earlier analysis of about 610 of the donors excluded sequences that lacked an unambiguous match to a single V gene segment. In an earlier analysis of roughly 600 of the donors, a V segment was called functional when productive rearrangements were above 56.7%, and segregating when the standard deviation between donors exceeded 5%. A statistical classification framework was built for diagnosing cytomegalovirus status from the catalog of TCR beta chain sequences. V and J gene assignment, in a later analysis, came from comparing TCR nucleotide sequences with IMGT/GENE-DB human TR gene sequences. The TCRdist pipeline was used in a later analysis to assign CDR3 sequences and most-parsimonious VDJ recombination scenarios. In a later analysis, every TCR beta chain was defined by the combination of its CDR3 amino acid sequence and its V-gene family, and reads without a unique V-gene family were dropped. In a later analysis, approximately 640 highly shared, low-generation-probability nucleotide sequences were removed to address suspected cross-contamination and a sequencing artifact. In a later analysis, a clonal expansion index was calculated for each public chain from normalized within-repertoire ranks of inferred template counts. In a later analysis, generation probabilities were computed with a VDJ recombination model fitted to out-of-frame rearrangements, and the resulting probabilities were checked against IGoR. Hypergeometric tests were used in a later analysis to score TCR-TCR, TCR-HLA and TCR-CMV co-occurrence, with a repertoire-size bias correction applied to the TCR pairs. To estimate false discovery rates, a later analysis permuted the HLA or CMV assignments 20 times. In a later analysis, co-occurring TCRs were grouped using DBSCAN, and TCRdist sequence similarity was added for clustering within HLA-allele-positive subsets. Repertoires with fewer than 30,000 or more than 120,000 public chains, plus five repertoires with anomalous nucleotide sharing, were excluded from co-occurrence clustering. This immuneACCESS table, as held by TCRdb, lists in-frame sequences with V and J called but not all clones. Of the missing ones, under half trace to an unresolved V gene in checked studies; the others have no known cause. The DNA gave D and trimming, while V, J and clone size come from that table. The sample profile shows around 160,000 clones; around 84% of them were found once. About 2.9% of the sample comes from the top ten.

This receptor chain uses TRBV5-4 and TRBJ1-1; TRBD1 could be the D gene, as 6 bases match. The receptor was isolated from a man aged 40-49 years in good health and CMV-seropositive. Specimen: PBMCs. The DNA reads as follows: TGTGCCAGCAGCTTCGGTATGTGGGGGCTTGGATACACTGAAGCTTTCTTT. It is translated as CASSFGMWGLGYTEAFF.